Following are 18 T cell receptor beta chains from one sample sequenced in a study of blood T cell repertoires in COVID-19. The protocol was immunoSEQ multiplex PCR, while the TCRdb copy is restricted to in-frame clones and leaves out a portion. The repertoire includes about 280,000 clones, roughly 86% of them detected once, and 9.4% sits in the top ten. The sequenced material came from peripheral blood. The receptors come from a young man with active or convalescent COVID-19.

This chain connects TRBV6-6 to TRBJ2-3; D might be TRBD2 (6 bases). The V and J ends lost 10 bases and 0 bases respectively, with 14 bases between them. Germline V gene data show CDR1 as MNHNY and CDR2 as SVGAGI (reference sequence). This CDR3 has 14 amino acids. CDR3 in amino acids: CATLETRSTDTQYF. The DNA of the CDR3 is TGTGCCACACTCGAGACTAGAAGCACAGATACGCAGTATTTT.

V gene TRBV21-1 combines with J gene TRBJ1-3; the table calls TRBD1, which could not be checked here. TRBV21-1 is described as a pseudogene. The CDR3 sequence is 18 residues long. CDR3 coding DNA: TGTGCCAGCAGCAAAACAGACCGGGACACACACTCTGGAAACACCATATATTTT. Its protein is CASSKTDRDTHSGNTIYF.

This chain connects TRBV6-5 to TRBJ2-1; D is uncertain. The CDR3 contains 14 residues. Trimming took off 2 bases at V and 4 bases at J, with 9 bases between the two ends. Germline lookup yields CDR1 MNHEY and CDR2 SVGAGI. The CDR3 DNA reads TGTGCCAGCAGTTACAGTAGAGTATACAATGAGCAGTTCTTC. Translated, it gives CASSYSRVYNEQFF.

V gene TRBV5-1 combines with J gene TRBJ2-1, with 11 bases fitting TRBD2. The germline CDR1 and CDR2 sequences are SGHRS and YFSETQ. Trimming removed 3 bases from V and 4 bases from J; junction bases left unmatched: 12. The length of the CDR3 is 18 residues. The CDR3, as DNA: TGCGCCAGCAGCTCTCCGATTAGCGGGGGGGCGTTTTACAATGAGCAGTTCTTC. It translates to CASSSPISGGAFYNEQFF.

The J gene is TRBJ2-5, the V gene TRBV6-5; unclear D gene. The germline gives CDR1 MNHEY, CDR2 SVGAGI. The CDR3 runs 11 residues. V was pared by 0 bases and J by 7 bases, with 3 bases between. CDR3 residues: CASSYSRTQYF. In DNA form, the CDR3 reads TGTGCCAGCAGTTACTCTCGGACCCAGTACTTC.

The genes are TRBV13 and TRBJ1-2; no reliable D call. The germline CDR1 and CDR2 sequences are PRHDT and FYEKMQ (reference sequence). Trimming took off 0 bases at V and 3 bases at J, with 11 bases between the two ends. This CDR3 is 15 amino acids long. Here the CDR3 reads CASSLGGRLDYGYTF. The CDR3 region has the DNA TGTGCCAGCAGCTTAGGGGGCAGGTTAGACTATGGCTACACCTTC.

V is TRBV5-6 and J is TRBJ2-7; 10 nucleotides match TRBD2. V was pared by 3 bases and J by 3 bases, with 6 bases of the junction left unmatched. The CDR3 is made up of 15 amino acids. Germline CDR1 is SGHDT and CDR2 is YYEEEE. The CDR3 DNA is TGTGCCAGCAGCTCTGTTCAGCGGGGGGGCTACGAGCAGTACTTC. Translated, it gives CASSSVQRGGYEQYF.

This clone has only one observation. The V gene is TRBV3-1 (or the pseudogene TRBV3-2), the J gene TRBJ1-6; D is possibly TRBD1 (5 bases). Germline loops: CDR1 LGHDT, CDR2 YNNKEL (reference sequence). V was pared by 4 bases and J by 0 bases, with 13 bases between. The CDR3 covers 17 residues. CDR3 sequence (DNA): TGTGCCAGCAGCCGGGGGTACGGGAGCTCCTATAATTCACCCCTCCACTTT. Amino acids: CASSRGYGSSYNSPLHF.

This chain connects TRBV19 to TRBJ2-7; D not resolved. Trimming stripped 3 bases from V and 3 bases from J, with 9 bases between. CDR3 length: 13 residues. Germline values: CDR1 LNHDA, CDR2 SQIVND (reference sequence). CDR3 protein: CASSIGADYEQYF. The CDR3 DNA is TGTGCCAGTAGTATTGGCGCGGACTACGAGCAGTACTTC.

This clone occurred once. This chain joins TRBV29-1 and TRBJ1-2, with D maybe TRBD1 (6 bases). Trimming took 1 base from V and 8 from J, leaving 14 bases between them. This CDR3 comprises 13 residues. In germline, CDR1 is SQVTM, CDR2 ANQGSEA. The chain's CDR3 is CSVEAYRDRGYTF. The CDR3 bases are TGCAGCGTTGAAGCCTACAGGGATCGAGGCTACACCTTC.

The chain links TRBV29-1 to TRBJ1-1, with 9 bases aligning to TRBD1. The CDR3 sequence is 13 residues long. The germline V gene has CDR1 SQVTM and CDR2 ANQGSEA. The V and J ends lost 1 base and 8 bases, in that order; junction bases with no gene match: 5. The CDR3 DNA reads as TGCAGCGTTGAAGCGGGGGGGACAGGGGAAGCTTTCTTT. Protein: CSVEAGGTGEAFF.

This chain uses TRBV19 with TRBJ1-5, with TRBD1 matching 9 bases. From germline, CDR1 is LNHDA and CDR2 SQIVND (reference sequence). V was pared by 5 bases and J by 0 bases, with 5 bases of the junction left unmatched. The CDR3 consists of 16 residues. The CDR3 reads CASSPDRGGSNQPQHF. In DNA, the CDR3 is TGTGCCAGTAGTCCGGACAGGGGAGGTAGCAATCAGCCCCAGCATTTT.

The CDR3 region has the DNA TGTGCCAGCTCACCCGGGGGGGGGCGGACTGAAGCTTTCTTT. It specifies CASSPGGGRTEAFF. The gene calls are TRBV18 and TRBJ1-1, with D perhaps matching TRBD1 (6 bases). This CDR3 contains 14 residues. Between the trimmed V and J ends, which lost 3 bases and 5 bases, there was a span of 13 bases. Germline CDR1 KGHSH, CDR2 LQKENI.

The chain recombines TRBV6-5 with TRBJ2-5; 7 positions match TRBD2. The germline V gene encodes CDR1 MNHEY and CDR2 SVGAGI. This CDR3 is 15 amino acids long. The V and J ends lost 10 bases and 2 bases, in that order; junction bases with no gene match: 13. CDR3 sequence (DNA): TGTGCCACTGTCTATTCTAGCGGCACTCAAGAGACCCAGTACTTC. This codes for CATVYSSGTQETQYF.

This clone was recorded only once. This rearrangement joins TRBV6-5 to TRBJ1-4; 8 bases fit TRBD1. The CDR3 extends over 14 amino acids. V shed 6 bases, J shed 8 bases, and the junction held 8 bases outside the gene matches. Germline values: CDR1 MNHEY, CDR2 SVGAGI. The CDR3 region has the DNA TGTGCCAGCAGGACAGGGGATCGGGGCGAAAAACTGTTTTTT. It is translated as CASRTGDRGEKLFF.

Here the CDR3 reads CASSMTGLFYGYTF. The CDR3, as DNA: TGTGCCAGTAGTATGACGGGACTCTTCTATGGCTACACCTTC. The chain carries TRBV19 and TRBJ1-2, with D possibly matching TRBD1 (5 bases). Germline values: CDR1 LNHDA, CDR2 SQIVND (reference sequence). V lost 3 bases and J lost 4, with 12 bases in between. The CDR3 spans 14 residues.

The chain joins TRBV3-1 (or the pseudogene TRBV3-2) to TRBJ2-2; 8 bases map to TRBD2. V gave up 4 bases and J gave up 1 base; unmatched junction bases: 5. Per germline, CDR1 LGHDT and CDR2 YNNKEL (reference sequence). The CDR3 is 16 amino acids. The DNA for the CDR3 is TGTGCCAGCAGCCTACCGGGACTAGAGAACACCGGGGAGCTGTTTTTT. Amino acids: CASSLPGLENTGELFF.

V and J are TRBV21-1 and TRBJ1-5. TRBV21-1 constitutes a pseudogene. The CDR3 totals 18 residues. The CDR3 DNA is TGTGCCAGCAGCAAAGAAGTAATCGGGACTGGGTTTTCGCAGCCCCAGCATTTT. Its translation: CASSKEVIGTGFSQPQHF.